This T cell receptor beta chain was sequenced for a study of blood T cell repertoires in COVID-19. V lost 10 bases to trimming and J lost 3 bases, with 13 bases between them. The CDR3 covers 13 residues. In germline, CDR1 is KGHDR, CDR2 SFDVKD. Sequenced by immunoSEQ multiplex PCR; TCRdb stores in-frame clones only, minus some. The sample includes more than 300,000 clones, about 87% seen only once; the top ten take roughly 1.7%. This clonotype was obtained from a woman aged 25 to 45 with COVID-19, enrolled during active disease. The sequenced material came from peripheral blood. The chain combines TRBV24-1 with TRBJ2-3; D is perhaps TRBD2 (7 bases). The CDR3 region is CATGGGSTDTQYF. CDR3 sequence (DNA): TGTGCCACAGGGGGGGGTTCAACAGATACGCAGTATTTT.